This T cell receptor beta chain is from a study of T cells after yellow fever vaccination. TCRdb re-derived calls from the 5' RACE reads in MiXCR, one entry per CDR3 protein. Of about 400,000 distinct CDR3 sequences in the sample, roughly 10% were seen once. The origin of this receptor is a man younger than 30 who received the YFV17D yellow fever vaccine. The sample was PBMCs, taken on the day of the first yellow fever vaccination.

CDR3 sequence reads: CASSSPGEAASDTQYF. Written as DNA, the CDR3 is TGTGCCAGCAGCTCCCCCGGGGAAGCGGCCTCCGATACGCAGTATTTT. This chain links TRBV7-2 with TRBJ2-3; possibly TRBD2 for D (5 bases). The germline gives CDR1 SGHTA, CDR2 FQGNSA. V was shortened by 4 bases and J by 6 bases, with 20 bases between the two germline ends. The CDR3 has 16 residues.